Shown below are 26 T cell receptor beta chains from a single sample sequenced in a study of prognosis after radiotherapy for stage I lung cancer. With two-round multiplex PCR, TCR beta CDR3 sequences were amplified from genomic DNA. The first PCR round targeted every TRBV and TRBJ gene with specific primers. TCRdb recomputed calls from the multiplex PCR reads with MiXCR, one row per CDR3 protein. The repertoire holds over 50,000 distinct CDR3 sequences, 30% to 35% seen once, with about 9.2% in the top ten. Specimen: PBMCs, collected before or after stereotactic body radiation therapy (not recorded which). The receptors originated from a donor aged 50 or older with non-small cell lung cancer.

This clonotype appeared many times. The rearrangement uses TRBV7-2 and TRBJ1-6, with D perhaps matching TRBD1 (5 bases). CDR3 size: 14 residues. From germline, CDR1 is SGHTA and CDR2 FQGNSA. Trimming took 8 bases from V and 10 from J, leaving 18 bases between them. CDR3 DNA sequence: TGTGCCAGCGCCTGGGGGGTGACCTACTCACCCCTCCACTTT. Protein: CASAWGVTYSPLHF.

The sample holds many counts of this clonotype. The chain is built from TRBV10-3 and TRBJ2-7; 7 nucleotides line up with TRBD1. CDR1 is ENHRY and CDR2 is SYGVKD in the germline V gene. This CDR3 contains 12 residues. Trimming took 6 bases from V and 1 from J; bases not matched to a gene: 0. The chain's CDR3 is CAIRDRSYEQYF. CDR3 nucleotides: TGTGCCATCAGGGACAGGTCCTACGAGCAGTACTTC.

J is TRBJ2-5 and V is TRBV5-5; D perhaps matches TRBD2 (6 bases). Germline lookup yields CDR1 SGHKS and CDR2 YYEKEE (reference sequence). This CDR3 is 13 amino acids long. Trimming stripped 4 bases from V and 5 bases from J, with 12 bases between. The CDR3 sequence is CASSRGSGETQYF. The DNA for the CDR3 is TGTGCCAGCAGCCGGGGGTCTGGGGAGACCCAGTACTTC.

Concerning this clonotype: The junction shows a germline mismatch at one end, possibly a read error. The chain carries TRBV6-2 or TRBV6-3 and TRBJ1-3; D not certain. The CDR3 has 14 residues. The V gene's germline CDR1 is MNHEY and CDR2 SVGEGT. The CDR3 spells CASSLGTPGNTIYF. In nucleotides, the CDR3 is TGTGCCAGCAGTCTGGGCACCCCTGGGAACACCATATATTTT.

The table lists this clonotype with many counts. The chain carries TRBV19 and TRBJ2-6; no reliable D call. Germline CDR1 LNHDA, CDR2 SQIVND (reference sequence). There are 15 residues in the CDR3. Trimming removed 1 base from V and 2 bases from J, with 6 bases in between. CDR3 DNA: TGTGCCAGTAGTATAGGTGGGGCTGGGGCCAACGTCCTGACTTTC. It codes for CASSIGGAGANVLTF.

This clonotype was found a few times. A junction end diverges from the germline sequence, so it may reflect a read error. The J gene is TRBJ2-5, the V gene TRBV5-8; D call uncertain. Per the germline V gene, CDR1 is SGHTS and CDR2 is YDEGEE. The CDR3 is made up of 14 amino acids. The CDR3 region has the DNA TGTGCCAGCATCTTGGGGTCAGTCCAAGAGACCCAGTACTTC. It encodes CASILGSVQETQYF. Based on the CDR3 plus reference TRBV5-8 and TRBJ2-5, the full variable domain is EAGVTQSPTHLIKTRGQQATLRCSPISGHTSVYWYQQALGLGLQFLLWYDEGEERNRGNFPPRFSGRQFPNYSSELNVNALELEDSALYLCASILGSVQETQYFGPGTRLLVL.

To note about this clonotype: This sequence may be a read error, since a much larger clone differs from it by one base. The CDR3 region has the DNA TGTGCCAGCAGCCGCCCACTAAGGGGGTGGGGCACTGAAGCTTTCTTT. It translates to CASSRPLRGWGTEAFF. The rearrangement links TRBV28 to TRBJ1-1, with D possibly being TRBD1 (6 bases). V shed 6 bases and J shed 4 bases, with 21 bases lying between them. Germline V gene sequence: CDR1 MDHEN, CDR2 SYDVKM. The length of the CDR3 is 16 residues.

In the case of this clonotype: An end of the junction differs from the germline gene, which may be a read error. This sequence joins TRBV10-3 and TRBJ2-1; maybe TRBD2 (5 bases). Germline V lookup: CDR1 ENHRY, CDR2 SYGVKD. The CDR3 loop spans 15 amino acids. Written as DNA, the CDR3 is TGTGCCATCAGATCTGGGAGCCCGCGTCACGATGAGCAGCTCTTC. It yields the protein CAIRSGSPRHDEQLF.

About this clonotype: A far larger clone is just one base off, so this is likely a read error. The rearrangement joins TRBV6-2 or TRBV6-3 to TRBJ2-7, with a possible D match to TRBD2 (5 bases). This CDR3 has 11 residues. Germline V gene lookup returns CDR1 MNHEY and CDR2 SVGEGT. The V end lost 10 bases, the J end lost 11 bases, and 18 bases lay between the germline ends. This CDR3 reads CATGLPLGKYF. In nucleotides, the CDR3 is TGTGCCACCGGACTCCCCCTCGGGAAGTACTTC.

Notes on this clonotype: This clone may be a read error of a much larger clone one base away. The rearrangement joins TRBV2 to TRBJ2-5, with TRBD2 matching 7 bases. The V segment lost 3 bases and the J segment 14 bases; nucleotides outside the gene matches: 18. In germline, CDR1 is SNHLY, CDR2 FYNNEI. The CDR3 covers 15 residues. The CDR3 DNA follows: TGTGCCAGCAGTGAGGGGCCGGTACTAGCGCCACCCGGATACTTC. Protein: CASSEGPVLAPPGYF.

The table lists this clonotype with many counts. V gene TRBV27 combines with J gene TRBJ1-1, with D maybe TRBD1 (6 bases). Germline loops: CDR1 MNHEY, CDR2 SMNVEV (reference sequence). The length of the CDR3 is 15 residues. The V and J ends lost 2 bases and 1 base respectively, with 11 bases between them. In DNA form, the CDR3 reads TGTGCCAGCAGTTTAGGGTGGGGGCCGAACACTGAAGCTTTCTTT. Translated, it gives CASSLGWGPNTEAFF.

This clonotype has only one observation. One end of the junction is discordant with germline, which a read error may explain. V is TRBV20-1 and J is TRBJ2-1; weak D call: TRBD2 (6 bases). The CDR3 extends over 13 amino acids. Germline V gene data show CDR1 as DFQATT and CDR2 as SNEGSKA (reference sequence). The CDR3 reads CSARTTAYNEKFF. CDR3 DNA: TGCAGCGCCAGGACTACGGCCTACAATGAGAAGTTCTTC.

This clonotype was counted at least ten times. The rearrangement links TRBV11-2 to TRBJ1-3; D unresolved. CDR3 length equals 12 residues. Trimming cost V 5 bases and J 4 bases, with 6 bases left between them. Germline V CDR1 and CDR2: SGHAT, FQNNGV. CDR3 in amino acids: CASSRPGNTIYF. CDR3 nucleotides: TGTGCCAGCAGCCGCCCCGGAAACACCATATATTTT.

This clonotype was observed many times. V usage is TRBV5-1 and J usage is TRBJ1-4, with D hard to call. V lost 5 bases and J 1 base, leaving 12 bases between the germline ends. The germline V gene encodes CDR1 SGHRS and CDR2 YFSETQ. The CDR3 sequence is 15 residues long. DNA of the CDR3: TGCGCCAGCAGGGGAAGAGGAGTAACTAATGAAAAACTGTTTTTT. This translates into CASRGRGVTNEKLFF.

This clonotype appeared many times. In nucleotides, the CDR3 is TGTGCCAGCAGGTTAAAGGGTAGCCCCTACGAGCAGTACTTC. It is translated as CASRLKGSPYEQYF. The V gene is TRBV13, the J gene TRBJ2-7; D not certain. The V end was cut by 6 bases, the J end by 2 bases, with 14 bases between. This CDR3 region has 14 residues. Germline V gene data show CDR1 as PRHDT and CDR2 as FYEKMQ (reference sequence).

In its sample, this clonotype was seen many times. This chain connects TRBV4-1 to TRBJ1-5; 7 bases align to TRBD1. V gave up 1 base and J gave up 14 bases; unmatched junction bases: 11. The length of the CDR3 is 14 residues. Germline CDR1 and CDR2: MGHRA and YSYEKL. CDR3 coding DNA: TGCGCCAGCAGCCAAGGCGCGACAACAGGGGACAAGCATTTT. It yields the protein CASSQGATTGDKHF.

The chain uses TRBV6-2 or TRBV6-3 and TRBJ2-3, with TRBD2 matching 10 bases. The germline V gene has CDR1 MNHEY and CDR2 SVGEGT. V lost 2 bases to trimming and J lost 2 bases; unmatched junction nucleotides: 10. The length of the CDR3 is 18 residues. Written as DNA, the CDR3 is TGTGCCAGCAGTTACCCGTCTAGCGGGGGACCTGACACAGATACGCAGTATTTT. Encoded protein: CASSYPSSGGPDTDTQYF.

Ten or more counts support this clonotype. This chain links TRBV29-1 with TRBJ2-1, with D perhaps matching TRBD1 (5 bases). Trimming removed 0 bases from V and 7 bases from J, with 10 bases in between. The CDR3 is 13 amino acids. Germline CDR1 and CDR2: SQVTM and ANQGSEA. This CDR3 reads CSVEDPGNNEQFF. The CDR3 nucleotides are TGCAGCGTTGAAGATCCAGGGAATAATGAGCAGTTCTTC.

For this clonotype: This sequence may be a read error, since a much larger clone differs from it by one base. The chain links TRBV2 to TRBJ2-5, with a possible D match to TRBD1 (5 bases). The V gene's germline CDR1 is SNHLY and CDR2 FYNNEI. CDR3 size: 15 residues. The CDR3, as DNA: TGTGCCAGCAGTGAAGTAAGGGGCTATCAAGATACCCAGTACTTC. This gives the protein CASSEVRGYQDTQYF.

For this clonotype: A far larger clone is one base from this, pointing to a likely read error. The chain combines TRBV6-2 or TRBV6-3 with TRBJ2-1, with 8 positions matching TRBD2. CDR3 size: 13 residues. Looked up from germline, CDR1 is MNHEY and CDR2 is SVGEGT. The ends lost 6 bases at V and 8 bases at J; junction bases unmatched: 6. The CDR3 DNA reads as TGTGCCAGCAGGGTTAGCGGGATCCATGAGCAGTTCTTC. This encodes CASRVSGIHEQFF.

This clonotype was detected ten times or more. The chain has TRBV20-1 and TRBJ2-2; maybe TRBD2 (5 bases). The CDR3 contains 13 residues. Germline V lookup: CDR1 DFQATT, CDR2 SNEGSKA (reference sequence). V dropped 5 bases and J dropped 6 bases, with 13 bases sitting between them. In DNA form, the CDR3 reads TGCAGTGCTGGTGGTAGGGAGCCCGGGGAGCTGTTTTTT. This codes for CSAGGREPGELFF.

This clonotype came up many times. The CDR3: CASSYGLGEQYF. DNA for the CDR3: TGTGCCAGCAGTTACGGGTTGGGGGAGCAGTACTTC. V gene TRBV6-2 or TRBV6-3 combines with J gene TRBJ2-7, with D unclear. The CDR3 is made up of 12 amino acids. The germline gives CDR1 MNHEY, CDR2 SVGEGT. V shed 2 bases and J shed 7 bases, with 9 bases lying between them.

This clonotype was picked up many times. The chain combines TRBV6-1 with TRBJ1-2; TRBD1 aligns across 9 bases. V trimming: 6 bases; J trimming: 2 bases; junction bases outside the gene matches: 7. Germline loops: CDR1 MNHNS, CDR2 SASEGT. The CDR3 sequence is 15 residues long. The CDR3, as DNA: TGTGCCAGCAGCACAGGGGGCAGGGTAAACTATGGCTACACCTTC. Protein product: CASSTGGRVNYGYTF.

There are many counts of this clonotype. The chain carries TRBV20-1 and TRBJ2-7, with unresolved D. CDR1 is DFQATT and CDR2 is SNEGSKA in the germline V gene (reference sequence). The ends were cut back, 7 bases at V and 5 bases at J, with 12 bases in the middle. The CDR3 runs to 11 residues. In nucleotides, the CDR3 is TGCAGTGGGGCAAGTGTCGACGAGCAGTACTTC. As protein: CSGASVDEQYF.

The sample holds a few counts of this clonotype. Just one base apart from a much larger clone, this may be a read error. V is TRBV7-8 and J is TRBJ2-1; TRBD2 aligns across 10 bases. Germline CDR1 SGHVS, CDR2 FQNEAQ. The V segment lost 7 bases and the J segment 7 bases; nucleotides outside the gene matches: 7. CDR3 length: 14 residues. The CDR3 bases are TGTGCCAGCAACATGGGACTAGCGTTGAATGAGCAGTTCTTC. It specifies CASNMGLALNEQFF.

There are many counts of this clonotype. The chain carries TRBV20-1 and TRBJ1-2; D might be TRBD1 (6 bases). The V end was cut by 3 bases, the J end by 8 bases, with 13 bases between. This CDR3 spans 12 amino acids. Germline V gene sequence: CDR1 DFQATT, CDR2 SNEGSKA (reference sequence). As DNA, the CDR3 is TGCAGTGCTAGTGCACAGGGCGGAGGCTACACCTTC. It encodes CSASAQGGGYTF.